The T cell receptor beta chain described here comes from a study of T cells in Graves' hyperthyroidism and ophthalmopathy. Overall study results and limits: Blood also showed most of the thyroid clonotypes that were expanded above 0.001. The authors' 13 V-J model separated ophthalmopathy from stable hyperthyroidism.

This clonotype was seen a few times. Its antigen remains unknown. An end of the junction differs from the germline gene, which may be a read error. The study left out patients who had uncontrolled infection, other autoimmune disease, pregnancy or lactation. Diagnoses rested on clinical symptoms, serum thyroxine and TRAb, thyroid ultrasound and orbital computed tomography. Germline values: CDR1 SGHRS, CDR2 YFSETQ. This CDR3 is built from 14 residues. Amplification targeted TCR beta CDR3 regions from RNA transcripts. A first-round RT-PCR of the TCR CDR3 used the HTBI primer set. TCRdb reanalysed the multiplex PCR reads using MiXCR and keeps one entry per CDR3 protein. The repertoire holds roughly 720,000 distinct CDR3 sequences, with around a sixth as singletons.

This sequence was found in a man aged 45-60 years with Graves' hyperthyroidism. This chain connects TRBV5-1 to TRBJ1-4; D call uncertain. The material sequenced was blood. CDR3 nucleotides: TGCGCCAGCAGCGAGTACCTGACTAGTGAAAAACTGTTTTTT. Its protein product is CASSEYLTSEKLFF.